Below are 19 T cell receptor beta chains sequenced from a single sample in a study of CD8 T cells in ankylosing spondylitis (dated by TCRdb to the late 2010s). The library was made by 5' RACE. The data were produced on an Illumina HiSeq 2500. TCRdb trimmed the raw reads at Q25, called clones with MiXCR and kept productive beta chains. Rows are combined by CDR3 protein, so each entry shows the most common genes and DNA. The sample has 250,000 or so distinct CDR3 sequences on record, about 11% of them singletons. Together, the top ten hold about 2.8% of the sample. The source material was blood, either unsorted or a sorted T cell fraction (not recorded which). The receptors stem from a male donor with ankylosing spondylitis or in good health (not recorded which).

With respect to this clonotype: The final CDR3 position lacks the conserved phenylalanine or tryptophan, pointing to a likely read error. V and J are TRBV11-2 and TRBJ2-3; D could derive from TRBD1 or TRBD2 (6 bases each). CDR1 and CDR2 from the germline V gene are SGHAT and FQNNGV. The CDR3 extends over 15 amino acids. The V end lost 3 bases, the J end lost 3 bases, and 13 bases lay between the germline ends. The chain's CDR3 is CASSLGAGITDTQYI. The CDR3 coding sequence is TGTGCCAGCAGCTTGGGGGCGGGAATTACAGATACGCAGTATATT.

This clonotype was seen repeatedly, ten times or more. The chain has TRBV29-1 and TRBJ1-3; D call uncertain. Germline CDR1 SQVTM, CDR2 ANQGSEA. Trimming took 3 bases from V and 0 from J, leaving 9 bases between them. This CDR3 has 14 residues. The CDR3 is CSVDERHSGNTIYF. CDR3 bases: TGCAGCGTTGACGAGAGGCACTCTGGAAACACCATATATTTT. The full variable domain, completed using reference TRBV29-1 and TRBJ1-3, is SAVISQKPSRDICQRGTSLTIQCQVDSQVTMMFWYRQQPGQSLTLIATANQGSEATYESGFVIDKFPISRPNLTFSTLTVSNMSPEDSSIYLCSVDERHSGNTIYFGEGSWLTVV.

This clonotype was recorded at least ten times. The chain is built from TRBV30 and TRBJ2-2; D unclear. CDR3 size: 11 residues. V dropped 3 bases and J dropped 3 bases, with 2 bases sitting between them. The germline CDR1 and CDR2 sequences are GTSNPN and SVGIG (reference sequence). This CDR3 is CAWRDTGELFF. In DNA, the CDR3 is TGTGCCTGGAGGGACACCGGGGAGCTGTTTTTT.

The chain joins TRBV7-9 to TRBJ2-7; D remains unclear. The CDR3 is 14 amino acids. From germline, CDR1 is SEHNR and CDR2 FQNEAQ (reference sequence). Trimming cost V 1 base and J 3 bases, with 10 bases left between them. CDR3 residues: CASSLGPVSYEQYF. The CDR3 bases are TGTGCCAGCAGCTTAGGGCCGGTCAGCTACGAGCAGTACTTC.

There are a few counts of this clonotype. CDR3 DNA: TGCAGCGTTGGAGAGGAGTGGGATCAGCCCCAGCATTTT. Translated: CSVGEEWDQPQHF. The rearrangement links TRBV29-1 to TRBJ1-5; no firm D call. V lost 4 bases, J lost 5 bases, and 12 bases lay in between. Germline CDR1 is SQVTM and CDR2 is ANQGSEA. This CDR3 has 13 residues.

V usage is TRBV11-3 and J usage is TRBJ2-7; tentatively, D is TRBD1 (5 bases). CDR1 and CDR2 (germline): SGHNT, YENEEA. The germline V and J ends were trimmed by 1 base and 6 bases, with 16 bases remaining between them. This CDR3 spans 15 amino acids. This chain's CDR3 is CASSLGQLTTSEQYF. CDR3 in DNA: TGTGCCAGCAGCTTAGGACAGCTCACAACCAGCGAGCAGTACTTC.

V and J are TRBV4-2 and TRBJ1-1; no definite D call. V was cut by 0 bases and J by 8 bases, with 13 bases left in between. This CDR3 region has 14 residues. Per germline, CDR1 LGHNA and CDR2 YNFKEQ. Here the CDR3 reads CASSQERGMREAFF. The CDR3 coding sequence is TGTGCCAGCAGCCAAGAGCGAGGGATGAGGGAAGCTTTCTTT.

This clonotype was seen many times. J is TRBJ2-4 and V is TRBV21-1; TRBD2 was called by the table and not checked on the DNA. TRBV21-1 is a listed pseudogene. This CDR3 has 15 amino acids. The CDR3, as DNA: TGTGCCAGCACCACGGGACTCTTAGCCAAAAACATTCAGTACTTC. Translated: CASTTGLLAKNIQYF.

This clonotype was seen at least ten times. This sequence joins TRBV12-3 or TRBV12-4 and TRBJ2-7; 8 bases map to TRBD1. The CDR3 is 21 residues long. V shed 2 bases and J 1 base; nucleotides not matched to a gene: 22. The CDR3 loop is CASSLFTFSPIPGQESYEQYF. In DNA form, the CDR3 reads TGTGCCAGCAGTTTATTCACCTTCTCACCCATTCCGGGACAGGAGTCCTACGAGCAGTACTTC.

The table lists this clonotype with many counts. The chain has TRBV2 and TRBJ2-7; no firm D call. Trimming took off 8 bases at V and 1 base at J, with 12 bases between the two ends. CDR3 length: 13 amino acids. Germline CDR1 and CDR2: SNHLY and FYNNEI. As DNA, the CDR3 is TGTGCCAGCTCCCCGTCCCGGTCCTACGAGCAGTACTTC. Encoded protein: CASSPSRSYEQYF.

This clonotype was observed many times. CDR3 amino acids: CATSDFSTGELFF. The CDR3, as DNA: TGTGCCACCAGTGATTTTAGCACCGGGGAGCTGTTTTTT. The chain carries TRBV24-1 and TRBJ2-2; no definite D call. Germline V lookup: CDR1 KGHDR, CDR2 SFDVKD. CDR3 length equals 13 residues. The ends were cut back, 1 base at V and 4 bases at J, with 3 bases in the middle.

On this clonotype itself: Given a much more abundant clone one base away, this may be a read error. V and J are TRBV7-9 and TRBJ2-5; D is tentatively TRBD1 or TRBD2 (5 bases each). Germline V lookup: CDR1 SEHNR, CDR2 FQNEAQ (reference sequence). The CDR3 length is 16 residues. The CDR3 coding sequence is TGTGCCAGCAGCTTAGCGCACCGGGACCCCCAAGGGACCCAGTACTTC. It encodes CASSLAHRDPQGTQYF.

This clonotype was counted many times. The chain carries TRBV4-1 and TRBJ2-7; no clear D. Germline CDR1 reads MGHRA; CDR2 reads YSYEKL. The CDR3 is 13 residues long. The V gene lost 0 bases and the J gene lost 2 bases, with 5 bases spanning the gap. This CDR3 is CASSQEPTYEQYF. CDR3 in DNA: TGCGCCAGCAGCCAAGAACCCACCTACGAGCAGTACTTC.

In this sample, this clonotype turned up many times. The chain's CDR3 is CASPGTSDNNEQFF. DNA for the CDR3: TGTGCCAGCCCTGGGACTAGCGACAACAATGAGCAGTTCTTC. The V gene is TRBV11-2, the J gene TRBJ2-1; 10 nucleotides match TRBD2. V lost 8 bases to trimming and J lost 5 bases; unmatched junction nucleotides: 6. The germline CDR1 and CDR2 sequences are SGHAT and FQNNGV. The CDR3 is 14 amino acids.

The table lists this clonotype with many counts. DNA for the CDR3: TGTGCCAGCATGGGGGCTAGGACCCAAGAGACCCAGTACTTC. Encoded protein: CASMGARTQETQYF. The rearrangement joins TRBV12-3 or TRBV12-4 to TRBJ2-5; D is perhaps TRBD1 (6 bases). This CDR3 has 14 amino acids. The V gene lost 7 bases and the J gene lost 1 base, with 13 bases spanning the gap.

Notes on this clonotype: This clone may be a read error of a much larger clone one base away. J is TRBJ1-1 and V is TRBV11-3, with a tentative D call TRBD1 (5 bases). V was shortened by 5 bases and J by 11 bases, with 21 bases between the two germline ends. Germline values: CDR1 SGHNT, CDR2 YENEEA. CDR3 length: 14 residues. CDR3 in amino acids: CASSVAGQASEAFF. The CDR3 DNA is TGTGCCAGCAGCGTTGCCGGACAAGCCTCGGAGGCTTTCTTT.

In this sample, this clonotype turned up many times. This chain uses TRBV11-2 with TRBJ2-2; tentatively, D is TRBD1 or TRBD2 (5 bases each). Germline values: CDR1 SGHAT, CDR2 FQNNGV. The CDR3 is made up of 17 amino acids. V was clipped by 0 bases and J by 1 base, with 12 bases between them. The CDR3 region has the DNA TGTGCCAGCAGCTTAGACCCCGGGACCCGGAACACCGGGGAGCTGTTTTTT. Translated, it gives CASSLDPGTRNTGELFF.

This clonotype was seen ten or more times. This chain links TRBV27 with TRBJ2-4; D perhaps matches TRBD2 (6 bases). The ends were cut back, 0 bases at V and 9 bases at J, with 21 bases in the middle. Per the germline V gene, CDR1 is MNHEY and CDR2 is SMNVEV (reference sequence). The CDR3 runs to 17 residues. CDR3 in amino acids: CASSLSPSLTSQGIQYF. CDR3 nucleotides: TGTGCCAGCAGTTTATCCCCCTCTCTAACTAGCCAAGGCATTCAGTACTTC.

This clonotype was observed many times. This chain connects TRBV3-1 to TRBJ1-5, with D unclear. The germline V gene encodes CDR1 LGHDT and CDR2 YNNKEL (reference sequence). This CDR3 spans 13 amino acids. The chain's CDR3 is CAAGPSYNQPQHF. CDR3 nucleotides: TGTGCTGCCGGGCCGTCTTACAATCAGCCCCAGCATTTT.